A selection of T cell receptor beta chains follows, all from one sample in a study of identical twins. TCRdb reprocessed the 5' RACE reads via MiXCR and lists one record per CDR3 protein. The table includes fewer than 800,000 distinct CDR3 sequences, under 8.5% detected once. The data were also submitted as part of a second study, on yellow fever vaccine responses in identical twins.

The sequenced sample was PBMCs. These receptors came from a woman aged 18-29 years in good health. The CDR3 runs from the conserved cysteine through the conserved F or W. D genes are given only for firm matches. Size tells how often a clone was seen (once, few, many) or the class of an expanded clone, and some rows leave it out.

clone_size j_call v_call d_call cdr3_aa
many TRBJ2-5 TRBV29-1 TRBD2 CSAQSGGWETQYF
many TRBJ1-1 TRBV6-5 NA CASSYLQGTEAFF
many TRBJ1-1 TRBV3-1 NA CASSQDRVSNTEAFF
few TRBJ1-2 TRBV6-2/TRBV6-3 NA CASSYPPGGTGGYTF
NA TRBJ2-1 TRBV20-1 TRBD2 CSATSGGTNNEQFF
NA TRBJ2-1 TRBV5-1 NA CASSLAGVDNEQFF
few TRBJ2-7 TRBV4-1 TRBD2 CASSQSLAGGTYEQYF
many TRBJ2-2 TRBV6-1 TRBD1 CASGTGQNANTGELFF
NA TRBJ2-2 TRBV20-1 TRBD1 CSASRQGSNTGELFF
few TRBJ1-4 TRBV6-1 NA CASRPDTTNEKLFF
many TRBJ1-4 TRBV2 NA CASSGQVNEKLFF
many TRBJ2-7 TRBV12-3/TRBV12-4 NA CASTDGPEQYF
few TRBJ2-3 TRBV5-5 NA CASSWGPSTDTQYF
NA TRBJ2-5 TRBV7-8 NA CASSIGQIQETQYF
many TRBJ1-5 TRBV2 NA CASSADNQPQHF
many TRBJ1-5 TRBV5-1 TRBD1 CASRPGTGDNQPQHF
NA TRBJ2-1 TRBV6-5 NA CASSYGDITYNEQFF
few TRBJ1-6 TRBV5-1 NA CASSFEEPSSYNSPLHF
NA TRBJ1-1 TRBV20-1 NA CSARDSGPVNTEAFF
few TRBJ1-5 TRBV3-1 NA CASSQGRDGNQPQHF
once TRBJ2-6 TRBV12-3/TRBV12-4 TRBD1 CTCSFSWDRGSGANVLTF
NA TRBJ2-3 TRBV28 TRBD1 CASSSGTGGRDTQYF
NA TRBJ1-5 TRBV4-1 NA CASSQVNQGNQPQHF
NA TRBJ2-1 TRBV4-1 NA CASSPPTGVSEQFF
few TRBJ2-3 TRBV20-1 TRBD1 CSARPDRVLTDTQYF
NA TRBJ2-1 TRBV12-3/TRBV12-4 TRBD2 CTSCPNGPSGRATYNEQFF